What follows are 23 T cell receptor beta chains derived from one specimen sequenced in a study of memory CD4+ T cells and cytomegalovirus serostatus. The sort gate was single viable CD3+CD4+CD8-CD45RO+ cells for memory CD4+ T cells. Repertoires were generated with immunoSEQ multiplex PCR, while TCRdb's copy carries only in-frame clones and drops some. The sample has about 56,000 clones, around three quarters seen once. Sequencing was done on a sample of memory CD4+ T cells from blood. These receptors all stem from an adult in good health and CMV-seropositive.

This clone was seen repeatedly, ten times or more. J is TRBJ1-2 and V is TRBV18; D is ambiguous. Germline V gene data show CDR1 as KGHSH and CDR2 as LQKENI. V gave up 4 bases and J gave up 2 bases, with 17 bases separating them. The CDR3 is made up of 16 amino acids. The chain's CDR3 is CASSRDSKGRNYGYTF. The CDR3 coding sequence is TGTGCCAGCTCACGTGATTCGAAGGGAAGAAACTATGGCTACACCTTC.

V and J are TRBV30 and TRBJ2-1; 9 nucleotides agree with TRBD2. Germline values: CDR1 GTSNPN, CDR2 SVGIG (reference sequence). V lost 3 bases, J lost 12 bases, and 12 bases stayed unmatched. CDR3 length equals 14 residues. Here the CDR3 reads CAWSQTSGAVVQFF. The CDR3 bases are TGTGCCTGGAGCCAGACTAGCGGAGCGGTTGTGCAGTTCTTC. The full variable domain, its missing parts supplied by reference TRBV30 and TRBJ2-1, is SQTIHQWPATLVQPVGSPLSLECTVEGTSNPNLYWYRQAAGRGLQLLFYSVGIGQISSEVPQNLSASRPQDRQFILSSKKLLLSDSGFYLCAWSQTSGAVVQFFGPGTRLTVL.

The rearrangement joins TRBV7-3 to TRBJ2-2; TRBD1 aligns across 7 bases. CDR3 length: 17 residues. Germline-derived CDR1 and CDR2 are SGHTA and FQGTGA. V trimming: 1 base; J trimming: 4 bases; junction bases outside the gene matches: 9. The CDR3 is CASSLKPAGTATGELFF. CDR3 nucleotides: TGTGCCAGCAGCTTAAAACCCGCCGGGACAGCCACCGGGGAGCTGTTTTTT.

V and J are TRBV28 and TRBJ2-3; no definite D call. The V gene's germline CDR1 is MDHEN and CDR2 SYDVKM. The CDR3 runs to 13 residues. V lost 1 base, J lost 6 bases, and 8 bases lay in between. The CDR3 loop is CASSLLSPDTQYF. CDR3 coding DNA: TGTGCCAGCAGTTTATTGTCTCCGGATACGCAGTATTTT.

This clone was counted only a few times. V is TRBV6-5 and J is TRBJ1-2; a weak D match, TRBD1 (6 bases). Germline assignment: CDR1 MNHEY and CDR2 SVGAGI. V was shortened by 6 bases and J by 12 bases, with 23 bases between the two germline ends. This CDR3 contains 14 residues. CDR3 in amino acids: CASRILGGAEFDTF. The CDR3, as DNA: TGTGCCAGCAGAATCCTGGGGGGCGCCGAATTTGACACCTTC.

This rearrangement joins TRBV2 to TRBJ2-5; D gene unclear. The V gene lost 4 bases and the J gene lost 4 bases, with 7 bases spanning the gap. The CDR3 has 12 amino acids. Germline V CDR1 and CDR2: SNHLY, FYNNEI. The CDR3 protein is CASSGLGETQYF. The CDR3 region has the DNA TGTGCCAGCAGTGGACTGGGAGAGACCCAGTACTTC.

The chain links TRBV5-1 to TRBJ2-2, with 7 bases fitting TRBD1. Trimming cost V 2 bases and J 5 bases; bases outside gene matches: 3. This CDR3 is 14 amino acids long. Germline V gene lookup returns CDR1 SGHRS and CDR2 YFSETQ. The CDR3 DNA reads TGCGCCAGCAGCTTCCAGGGGGATACCGGGGAGCTGTTTTTT. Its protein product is CASSFQGDTGELFF.

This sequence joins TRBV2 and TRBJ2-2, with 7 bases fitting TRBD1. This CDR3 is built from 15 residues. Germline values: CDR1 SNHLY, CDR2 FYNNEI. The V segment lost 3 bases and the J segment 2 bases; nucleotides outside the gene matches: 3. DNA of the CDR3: TGTGCCAGCAGTGAGGACAGGCCTAACACCGGGGAGCTGTTTTTT. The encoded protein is CASSEDRPNTGELFF.

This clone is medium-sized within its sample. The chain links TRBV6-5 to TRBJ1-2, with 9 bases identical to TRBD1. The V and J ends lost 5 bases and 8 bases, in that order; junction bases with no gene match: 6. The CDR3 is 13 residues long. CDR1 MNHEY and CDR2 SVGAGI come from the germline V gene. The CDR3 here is CASSVQGAWGYTF. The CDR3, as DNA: TGTGCCAGCAGTGTACAGGGGGCCTGGGGCTACACCTTC.

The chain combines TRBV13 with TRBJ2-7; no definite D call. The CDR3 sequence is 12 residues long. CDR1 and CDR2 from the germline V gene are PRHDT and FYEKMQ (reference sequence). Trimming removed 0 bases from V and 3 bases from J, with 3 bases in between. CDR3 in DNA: TGTGCCAGCAGCTTAGGAGACTACGAGCAGTACGTC. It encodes CASSLGDYEQYV.

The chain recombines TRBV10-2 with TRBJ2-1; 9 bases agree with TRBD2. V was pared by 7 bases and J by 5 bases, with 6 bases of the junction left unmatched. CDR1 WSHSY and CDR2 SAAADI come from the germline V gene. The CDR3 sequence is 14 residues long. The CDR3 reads CASISGRDNNEQFF. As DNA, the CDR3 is TGCGCCAGCATTAGCGGGAGAGACAACAATGAGCAGTTCTTC.

The CDR3, as DNA: TGTGCCAGCAGCCCGAGGACAGGGTCTGAGGGCTACACCTTC. This sequence encodes CASSPRTGSEGYTF. The chain uses TRBV11-3 and TRBJ1-2; 8 nucleotides align to TRBD1. CDR3 length equals 14 residues. After removal of 5 bases from V and 8 bases from J, the junction contained 10 bases not matched to a gene. Germline CDR1 reads SGHNT; CDR2 reads YENEEA.

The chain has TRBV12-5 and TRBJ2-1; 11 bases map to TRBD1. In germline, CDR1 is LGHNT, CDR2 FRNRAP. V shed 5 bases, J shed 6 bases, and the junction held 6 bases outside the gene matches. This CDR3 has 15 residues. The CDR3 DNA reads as TGTGCTAGTGGTGGCGGGACAGGGGGGGTCAATGAGCAGTTCTTC. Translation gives CASGGGTGGVNEQFF.

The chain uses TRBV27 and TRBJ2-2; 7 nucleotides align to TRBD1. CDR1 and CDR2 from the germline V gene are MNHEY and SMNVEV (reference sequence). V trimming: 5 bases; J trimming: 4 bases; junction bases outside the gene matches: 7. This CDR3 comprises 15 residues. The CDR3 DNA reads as TGTGCCAGCAGTAGGGGGCTTCCGGGCACCGGGGAGCTGTTTTTT. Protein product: CASSRGLPGTGELFF.

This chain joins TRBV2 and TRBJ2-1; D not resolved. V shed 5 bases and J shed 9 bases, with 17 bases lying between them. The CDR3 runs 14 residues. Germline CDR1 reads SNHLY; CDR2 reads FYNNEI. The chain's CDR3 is CASSTLADTGEQFF. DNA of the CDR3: TGTGCCAGCAGTACGTTGGCGGATACTGGTGAGCAGTTCTTC.

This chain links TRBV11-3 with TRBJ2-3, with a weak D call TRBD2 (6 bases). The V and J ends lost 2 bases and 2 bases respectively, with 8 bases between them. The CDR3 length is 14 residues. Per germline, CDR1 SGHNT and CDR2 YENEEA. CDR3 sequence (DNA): TGTGCCAGCAGCTTAACGGGAGTCACAGATACGCAGTATTTT. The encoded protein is CASSLTGVTDTQYF. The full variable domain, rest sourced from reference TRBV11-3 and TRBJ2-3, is EAGVVQSPRYKIIEKKQPVAFWCNPISGHNTLYWYLQNLGQGPELLIRYENEEAVDDSQLPKDRFSAERLKGVDSTLKIQPAELGDSAVYLCASSLTGVTDTQYFGPGTRLTVL.

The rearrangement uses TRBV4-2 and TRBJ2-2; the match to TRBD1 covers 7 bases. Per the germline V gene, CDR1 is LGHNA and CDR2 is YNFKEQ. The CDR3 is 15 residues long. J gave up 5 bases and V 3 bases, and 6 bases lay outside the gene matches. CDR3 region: CASSQTGLTTGELFF. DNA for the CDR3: TGTGCCAGCAGCCAGACAGGGCTTACTACCGGGGAGCTGTTTTTT.

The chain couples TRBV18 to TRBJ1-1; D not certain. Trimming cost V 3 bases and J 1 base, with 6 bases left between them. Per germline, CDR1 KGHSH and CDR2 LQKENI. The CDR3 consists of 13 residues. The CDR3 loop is CASSPGENTEAFF. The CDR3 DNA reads TGTGCCAGCTCACCTGGAGAGAACACTGAAGCTTTCTTT.

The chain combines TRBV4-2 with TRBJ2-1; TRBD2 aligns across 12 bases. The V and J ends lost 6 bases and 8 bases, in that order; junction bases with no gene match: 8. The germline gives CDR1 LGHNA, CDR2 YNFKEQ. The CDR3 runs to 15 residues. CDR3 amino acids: CASSPLAGGRDEQFF. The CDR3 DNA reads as TGTGCCAGCAGTCCCCTAGCGGGAGGGAGGGATGAGCAGTTCTTC.

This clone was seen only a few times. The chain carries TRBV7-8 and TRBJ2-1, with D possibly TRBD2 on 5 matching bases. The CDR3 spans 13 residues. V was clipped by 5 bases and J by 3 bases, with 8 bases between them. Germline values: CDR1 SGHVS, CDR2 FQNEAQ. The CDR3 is CASSLDYYNEQFF. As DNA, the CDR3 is TGTGCCAGCAGCCTTGACTACTACAATGAGCAGTTCTTC.

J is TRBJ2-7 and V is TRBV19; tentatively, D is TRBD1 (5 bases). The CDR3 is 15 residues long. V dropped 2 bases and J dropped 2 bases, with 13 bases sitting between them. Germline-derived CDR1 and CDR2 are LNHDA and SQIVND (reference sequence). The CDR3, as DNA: TGTGCCAGTAGTATATCGGTAGGGGCGACCTACGAGCAGTACTTC. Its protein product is CASSISVGATYEQYF.

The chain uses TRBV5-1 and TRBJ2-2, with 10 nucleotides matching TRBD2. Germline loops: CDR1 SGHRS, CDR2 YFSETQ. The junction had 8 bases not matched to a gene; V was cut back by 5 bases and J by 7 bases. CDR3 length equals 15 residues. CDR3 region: CASSGTSEFLGELFF. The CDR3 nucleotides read TGCGCCAGCAGTGGGACTAGCGAGTTCCTCGGGGAGCTGTTTTTT.

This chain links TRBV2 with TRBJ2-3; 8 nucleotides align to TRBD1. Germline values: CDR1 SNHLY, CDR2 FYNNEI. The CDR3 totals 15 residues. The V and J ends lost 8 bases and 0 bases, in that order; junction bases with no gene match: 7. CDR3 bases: TGTGCCAGCGGACCGACAGGGGCGAGCACAGATACGCAGTATTTT. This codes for CASGPTGASTDTQYF. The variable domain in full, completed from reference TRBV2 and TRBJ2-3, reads EPEVTQTPSHQVTQMGQEVILRCVPISNHLYFYWYRQILGQKVEFLVSFYNNEISEKSEIFDDQFSVERPDGSNFTLKIRSTKLEDSAMYFCASGPTGASTDTQYFGPGTRLTVL.